What follows is one T cell receptor beta chain and its context. The CDR3 sequence is 12 residues long. Germline CDR1 is SQVTM and CDR2 is ANQGSEA. V gave up 5 bases and J gave up 4 bases, with 11 bases separating them. The sample comes from a study of T cell responses to AZD1222 COVID-19 vaccine. TCRdb's table, derived via immunoSEQ multiplex PCR, lists solely in-frame clones and lacks some. Here the sample spans about 85,000 clones, around 85% being singletons. Sequencing was performed on peripheral blood, taken on day 0 of AZD1222 vaccination. The V gene is TRBV29-1, the J gene TRBJ1-1, with D unclear. The sequence was obtained from an adult in good health. CDR3 sequence: CSVSAGVTEAFF. CDR3 nucleotide sequence: TGCAGCGTTTCAGCTGGGGTCACTGAAGCTTTCTTT.